This T cell receptor beta chain is from a study of post-analysis software for immune sequencing data. Study-wide findings and caveats: There were several TRBV segments more frequent in patients than controls, and TRBV5-6, TRBV5-1 and TRBV20-1 were among them.

Turning to this clonotype: Its antigen is undetermined.

The CDR3 loop spans 11 amino acids. V was shortened by 0 bases and J by 8 bases, with 7 bases between the two germline ends. CDR1 DFQATT and CDR2 SNEGSKA come from the germline V gene (reference sequence). Unique molecular identifiers were carried by the TCR beta cDNA libraries. TCRdb recomputed calls from the PCR reads with MiXCR, one row per CDR3 protein. This table holds over 700,000 distinct CDR3 sequences, just under 30% found once. Sequenced input: blood. This receptor was taken from a girl under 18 with multiple sclerosis. The chain combines TRBV20-1 with TRBJ1-2, with no clear D. The CDR3 nucleotides are TGCAGTGCTAGAGACAACCGGGGCTACACCTTC. This translates into CSARDNRGYTF.